These 26 T cell receptor beta chains came from one sample sequenced in a study of vaccination effects on CD4 cells after COVID-19. An approximately ten-day culture period preceded the isolation of CD4+ T cells. No antigens are known for them. Assay used: immunoSEQ multiplex PCR; TCRdb lists only in-frame clones, some missing. The table shows 70,000 or so clones, with around 77% occurring only once. The input for sequencing was CD4+ T cells from PBMCs cultured without peptide, taken before COVID-19 vaccination. Receptor source: a human donor who received a COVID-19 vaccine.

The chain couples TRBV5-1 to TRBJ2-4; TRBD1 might be the D (6 bases). The CDR3 extends over 16 amino acids. Trimming pared 4 bases from V and 0 bases from J, leaving 14 bases between. Germline CDR1 reads SGHRS; CDR2 reads YFSETQ. This chain's CDR3 is CASSLIGQLAKNIQYF. The CDR3 DNA follows: TGCGCCAGCAGCCTGATAGGACAGCTAGCCAAAAACATTCAGTACTTC. Filled out from reference TRBV5-1 and TRBJ2-4, the complete variable domain reads KAGVTQTPRYLIKTRGQQVTLSCSPISGHRSVSWYQQTPGQGLQFLFEYFSETQRNKGNFPGRFSGRQFSNSRSEMNVSTLELGDSALYLCASSLIGQLAKNIQYFGAGTRLSVL.

The chain employs TRBV6-6 and TRBJ2-1, with 7 bases aligning to TRBD1. Trimming at V came to 10 bases and at J to 0 bases, leaving 3 bases not matched to a gene. Germline CDR1 reads MNHNY; CDR2 reads SVGAGI (reference sequence). CDR3 length: 13 residues. The CDR3 loop reads CATRGSSYNEQFF. The CDR3 DNA follows: TGTGCCACCAGGGGGAGCTCCTACAATGAGCAGTTCTTC.

The chain is built from TRBV19 and TRBJ1-5, with 11 bases that match TRBD1. V trimming: 5 bases; J trimming: 7 bases; junction bases outside the gene matches: 13. Germline lookup yields CDR1 LNHDA and CDR2 SQIVND (reference sequence). The CDR3 is 17 residues long. For the CDR3, the DNA is TGTGCCAGTAGTCCCACGGACAGGGGGCATGGTGGACAGCCCCAGCATTTT. It encodes CASSPTDRGHGGQPQHF. Together with reference TRBV19 and TRBJ1-5, the CDR3 gives the full variable domain: DGGITQSPKYLFRKEGQNVTLSCEQNLNHDAMYWYRQDPGQGLRLIYYSQIVNDFQKGDIAEGYSVSREKKESFPLTVTSAQKNPTAFYLCASSPTDRGHGGQPQHFGDGTRLSIL.

The chain links TRBV5-1 to TRBJ1-1; D is unresolved. This CDR3 comprises 14 residues. V lost 0 bases and J 7 bases, leaving 13 bases between the germline ends. In germline, CDR1 is SGHRS, CDR2 YFSETQ. CDR3 amino acids: CASSLASRRDEAFF. In DNA form, the CDR3 reads TGCGCCAGCAGCTTGGCCTCCCGCCGGGATGAAGCTTTCTTT.

The V and J genes are TRBV29-1 and TRBJ2-5; weak D call: TRBD1 (6 bases). The CDR3 sequence is 13 residues long. The V end was cut by 5 bases, the J end by 1 base, with 11 bases between. The germline V gene encodes CDR1 SQVTM and CDR2 ANQGSEA. CDR3 bases: TGCAGCGTTCGGACAGCGACCCAAGAGACCCAGTACTTC. As protein: CSVRTATQETQYF.

The CDR3 reads CASSATSLQETQYF. As DNA, the CDR3 is TGCGCCAGCAGCGCGACTAGTCTCCAAGAGACCCAGTACTTC. This sequence joins TRBV5-1 and TRBJ2-5, with D maybe TRBD2 (6 bases). CDR3 length: 14 amino acids. Germline lookup yields CDR1 SGHRS and CDR2 YFSETQ. The ends were cut back, 4 bases at V and 1 base at J, with 11 bases in the middle.

The CDR3 DNA reads TGTGCCAGCAGCTTGGAACGGTCGATTAATGAAAAACTGTTTTTT. Amino acids: CASSLERSINEKLFF. The genes are TRBV5-8 and TRBJ1-4, with D unclear. The CDR3 covers 15 residues. V shed 0 bases and J shed 4 bases, with 10 bases lying between them. Germline V gives CDR1 SGHTS, CDR2 YDEGEE.

V gene TRBV6-1 combines with J gene TRBJ1-2; 7 bases map to TRBD1. V lost 4 bases, J lost 4 bases, and 6 bases stayed unmatched. The CDR3 totals 14 residues. CDR1 is MNHNS and CDR2 is SASEGT in the germline V gene. In nucleotides, the CDR3 is TGTGCCAGCAGTGCAGCCGGGACAGTCTATGGCTACACCTTC. Protein: CASSAAGTVYGYTF.

This chain joins TRBV29-1 and TRBJ1-4; tentatively, D is TRBD1 (6 bases). The V and J ends lost 4 bases and 5 bases respectively, with 11 bases between them. This CDR3 region has 13 residues. Germline loops: CDR1 SQVTM, CDR2 ANQGSEA. CDR3 sequence reads: CSVGKGGNEKLFF. DNA for the CDR3: TGCAGCGTTGGTAAAGGGGGGAATGAAAAACTGTTTTTT.

This chain uses TRBV6-6 with TRBJ2-7; 8 positions match TRBD1. Trimming took 8 bases from V and 1 from J; bases not matched to a gene: 10. Germline V lookup: CDR1 MNHNY, CDR2 SVGAGI (reference sequence). CDR3 size: 15 residues. The CDR3 loop is CASADRGMGSYEQYV. CDR3 nucleotide sequence: TGTGCCAGCGCAGACAGGGGAATGGGGTCCTACGAGCAGTACGTC.

The chain recombines TRBV5-6 with TRBJ2-7; D call uncertain. The CDR3 is 12 residues long. V lost 0 bases, J lost 3 bases, and 4 bases lay in between. Germline CDR1 reads SGHDT; CDR2 reads YYEEEE. CDR3 in amino acids: CASSLGGYEQYV. CDR3 coding DNA: TGTGCCAGCAGCTTGGGCGGCTACGAGCAGTACGTC.

The chain uses TRBV19 and TRBJ2-5, with TRBD1 identical over 10 bases. The ends lost 5 bases at V and 5 bases at J; junction bases unmatched: 8. Germline V gene sequence: CDR1 LNHDA, CDR2 SQIVND (reference sequence). This CDR3 has 15 amino acids. This CDR3 is CASSLFTGQGETQYF. The DNA of the CDR3 is TGTGCCAGTAGTCTTTTTACGGGACAGGGGGAGACCCAGTACTTC.

There are a few counts of this clone. This chain joins TRBV3-1 (or the pseudogene TRBV3-2) and TRBJ1-1; D is unclear. With 4 bases removed from V and 6 bases from J, the gap between germline ends came to 9 bases. The CDR3 runs 12 residues. CDR1 and CDR2 from the germline V gene are LGHDT and YNNKEL (reference sequence). The DNA of the CDR3 is TGTGCCAGCAGCCGCGGGATAGCTGAAGCTTTCTTT. It translates to CASSRGIAEAFF.

This rearrangement joins TRBV5-1 to TRBJ2-3; D call uncertain. Trimming removed 0 bases from V and 3 bases from J, with 8 bases in between. This CDR3 spans 14 amino acids. Germline loops: CDR1 SGHRS, CDR2 YFSETQ. Written as DNA, the CDR3 is TGCGCCAGCAGCTTGGGTAGGGTAACAGATACGCAGTATTTT. This translates into CASSLGRVTDTQYF.

This clone was detected a few times. The V gene is TRBV18, the J gene TRBJ2-7, with no clear D. This CDR3 comprises 14 residues. Trimming cost V 1 base and J 4 bases, with 11 bases left between them. Germline values: CDR1 KGHSH, CDR2 LQKENI. The CDR3 reads CASSPHPSLYEQYV. CDR3 DNA: TGTGCCAGCTCACCACATCCCAGCTTATACGAGCAGTACGTC.

There are a few counts of this clone. The chain employs TRBV6-5 and TRBJ2-5; D is ambiguous. Germline values: CDR1 MNHEY, CDR2 SVGAGI. There are 15 residues in the CDR3. Deletions cut 0 bases from V and 5 bases from J, with 13 bases between. The CDR3 sequence is CASSYSGLSAETQYF. The CDR3, as DNA: TGTGCCAGCAGTTACTCGGGCCTTTCGGCCGAGACCCAGTACTTC.

This rearrangement joins TRBV30 to TRBJ2-3; 7 nucleotides match TRBD1. Germline V gene lookup returns CDR1 GTSNPN and CDR2 SVGIG (reference sequence). The CDR3 has 12 residues. V lost 3 bases, J lost 6 bases, and 3 bases stayed unmatched. The chain's CDR3 is CAWRTGKDTQYF. CDR3 DNA sequence: TGTGCCTGGAGGACAGGGAAGGATACGCAGTATTTT.

CDR3: CATSRDRQFNQPQHF. The CDR3 DNA reads as TGTGCCACCAGCAGAGATCGACAGTTTAATCAGCCCCAGCATTTT. The chain employs TRBV15 and TRBJ1-5, with D possibly TRBD1 on 5 matching bases. The CDR3 has 15 amino acids. Germline values: CDR1 LNHNV, CDR2 YYDKDF (reference sequence). Deletions cut 0 bases from V and 4 bases from J, with 10 bases between.

The chain recombines TRBV30 with TRBJ1-6; D may be TRBD1 (5 bases). CDR1 and CDR2 from the germline V gene are GTSNPN and SVGIG (reference sequence). The CDR3 is made up of 14 amino acids. Trimming cost V 0 bases and J 10 bases, with 13 bases left between them. The CDR3: CAWSVDPGWSPLHF. The CDR3 DNA follows: TGTGCCTGGAGTGTAGATCCAGGGTGGTCACCCCTCCACTTT.

CDR3 protein: CASTPGQTNQPQHF. The CDR3 DNA sequence: TGTGCCAGCACCCCAGGACAGACGAATCAGCCCCAGCATTTT. V usage is TRBV28 and J usage is TRBJ1-5, with D possibly being TRBD1 (6 bases). Germline CDR1 MDHEN, CDR2 SYDVKM. CDR3 length: 14 residues. V lost 7 bases, J lost 4 bases, and 14 bases lay in between. Looking up the rest from reference TRBV28 and TRBJ1-5 gives the full variable domain: DVKVTQSSRYLVKRTGEKVFLECVQDMDHENMFWYRQDPGLGLRLIYFSYDVKMKEKGDIPEGYSVSREKKERFSLILESASTNQTSMYLCASTPGQTNQPQHFGDGTRLSIL.

CDR3 nucleotide sequence: TGCGCCAGCAGCCGGCGGACAGGGGGCCAGGAGACCCAGTACTTC. Its translation: CASSRRTGGQETQYF. The chain carries TRBV5-1 and TRBJ2-5; 11 bases line up with TRBD1. V was clipped by 4 bases and J by 5 bases; unmatched bases: 7. The CDR3 is 15 residues long. Germline V gene data show CDR1 as SGHRS and CDR2 as YFSETQ.

The rearrangement uses TRBV18 and TRBJ2-5, with 8 bases aligning to TRBD1. CDR1 is KGHSH and CDR2 is LQKENI in the germline V gene. The CDR3 length is 16 residues. Trimming at V came to 0 bases and at J to 0 bases, leaving 3 bases not matched to a gene. The CDR3 nucleotides are TGTGCCAGCTCACCACCCACAGGGGGTTACCAAGAGACCCAGTACTTC. Translation: CASSPPTGGYQETQYF. The variable domain in full, with the rest retrieved from reference TRBV18 and TRBJ2-5, is NAGVMQNPRHLVRRRGQEARLRCSPMKGHSHVYWYRQLPEEGLKFMVYLQKENIIDESGMPKERFSAEFPKEGPSILRIQQVVRGDSAAYFCASSPPTGGYQETQYFGPGTRLLVL.

V gene TRBV6-5 combines with J gene TRBJ2-1; 13 nucleotides match TRBD2. This CDR3 is built from 15 residues. J was trimmed by 6 bases and V by 5 bases; bases with no gene match: 4. Germline values: CDR1 MNHEY, CDR2 SVGAGI. The CDR3 DNA follows: TGTGCCAGCAGTCCGGGACTAGCGGGGCCCAATGAGCAGTTCTTC. Its protein product is CASSPGLAGPNEQFF.

The V call is TRBV29-1, the J call TRBJ2-7; no clear D gene. V dropped 5 bases and J dropped 2 bases, with 13 bases sitting between them. CDR1 is SQVTM and CDR2 is ANQGSEA in the germline V gene. This CDR3 contains 13 residues. The CDR3 nucleotides read TGCAGCGTTCCTTCTAAGGGTCCCTACGAGCAGTACGTC. Its protein is CSVPSKGPYEQYV.

The rearrangement joins TRBV2 to TRBJ2-1; D remains ambiguous. This CDR3 has 11 amino acids. CDR1 and CDR2 (germline): SNHLY, FYNNEI. The V end lost 5 bases, the J end lost 10 bases, and 9 bases lay between the germline ends. This CDR3 is CASSPFKEQFF. The CDR3 region has the DNA TGTGCCAGCAGTCCCTTCAAAGAGCAGTTCTTC.

Turning to this clone: Other DNA sequences from this sample encode an identical CDR3 as well. The chain recombines TRBV24-1 with TRBJ2-5; 11 positions agree with TRBD2. Per the germline V gene, CDR1 is KGHDR and CDR2 is SFDVKD. The CDR3 covers 15 residues. Trimming at V came to 7 bases and at J to 4 bases, leaving 7 bases not matched to a gene. CDR3 sequence (DNA): TGTGCCACCAGCATCCCTAGCGGGGGGCTAGAGACCCAGTACTTC. This encodes CATSIPSGGLETQYF.